Listed below are T cell receptor beta chains from one sample, sequenced in a study of T cells after yellow fever vaccination. MiXCR, run by TCRdb on the 5' RACE reads, gives a single entry per CDR3 protein. This table has about 500,000 distinct CDR3 sequences, less than 20% appearing once. Specimen: PBMCs, collected less than 6 days after the first yellow fever vaccination. Source of these receptors: a man aged 18 to 35 who received the YFV17D yellow fever vaccine. CDR3s include the opening cysteine and the closing phenylalanine or tryptophan.

j_gene | v_gene | CDR3aa
TRBJ1-5 | TRBV27 | CASSLSGTLSNQPQHF
TRBJ1-1 | TRBV4-1 | CASSQDWENTEAFF
TRBJ2-1 | TRBV6-5 | CASSYSVGNEQFF
TRBJ2-3 | TRBV29-1 | CSGGTATDTQYF
TRBJ2-5 | TRBV12-3/TRBV12-4 | CASSFLSGGARETQYF
TRBJ2-7 | TRBV5-1 | CASSLAGAGDGYEQYF
TRBJ2-5 | TRBV5-1 | CASSFEGEETQYF
TRBJ2-1 | TRBV6-5 | CASSYGTGLGYEQFF
TRBJ2-7 | TRBV20-1 | CSAPDRNSYEQYF
TRBJ1-1 | TRBV9 | CASSPPAGRTEAFF
TRBJ1-1 | TRBV12-3/TRBV12-4 | CASSFPPGQGATEAFF
TRBJ2-1 | TRBV7-3 | CASSSTSGGAFQFF
TRBJ1-4 | TRBV4-1 | CASSQSQAPTNEKLFF
TRBJ2-3 | TRBV29-1 | CSGDTSGGGDTQYF
TRBJ1-6 | TRBV7-8 | CASNKNRGRPYPYNSPLHF
TRBJ1-2 | TRBV5-4 | CASSLGVGQNLFYGYTF
TRBJ2-5 | TRBV10-3 | CAISLGEETQYF
TRBJ2-1 | TRBV7-2 | CASSWPPPYNEQFF
TRBJ2-3 | TRBV5-4 | CASSPKEGADTQYF
TRBJ1-5 | TRBV30 | CAWSDVSNQPQHF
TRBJ1-1 | TRBV27 | CASTLSMGHLNTEAFF
TRBJ1-1 | TRBV27 | CASSFSLSSRGEAFF
TRBJ2-7 | TRBV5-1 | CASSLEGLDEQYF
TRBJ2-1 | TRBV29-1 | CSVDLQGSGHNEQFF
TRBJ2-5 | TRBV5-1 | CASSPETGLAQYF
TRBJ1-1 | TRBV24-1 | CATSVAGTGNTEAFF
TRBJ2-5 | TRBV4-1 | CASSRTPSGGDEETQYF
TRBJ2-6 | TRBV5-1 | CASSLYVEQPSGANVLTF
TRBJ2-2 | TRBV7-3 | CASSQPKGQGTGELFF
TRBJ2-1 | TRBV7-9 | CASSLDGAYNEQFF
TRBJ2-5 | TRBV7-9 | CASSAGLFQETQYF
TRBJ1-1 | TRBV20-1 | CSASTVDGGTEAFF
TRBJ1-1 | TRBV20-1 | CSASRQGAALGTEAFF
TRBJ1-1 | TRBV20-1 | CSARGWEGMNTEAFF
TRBJ1-5 | TRBV20-1 | CSASQGSRVWQPQHF
TRBJ2-3 | TRBV18 | CASSLGMRGDTQYF
TRBJ2-7 | TRBV7-2 | CASSPWDGEQYF
TRBJ2-3 | TRBV29-1 | CSVEETLWTSGDTQYF
TRBJ1-2 | TRBV4-3 | CASSQDWQGAVNYGYTF
TRBJ2-1 | TRBV11-2 | CASSPNPSGGSYNEQFF
TRBJ2-7 | TRBV25-1 | CASSEAGTGRLYEQYF
TRBJ2-1 | TRBV4-2 | CASSPGLAWYNEQFF
TRBJ2-3 | TRBV5-1 | CASRPSGGALDTQYF
TRBJ2-1 | TRBV7-2 | CASSFTPGGYEQFF
TRBJ2-7 | TRBV24-1 | CATSDPSGEQYF
TRBJ2-2 | TRBV7-3 | CASSLTDRTNTGELFF